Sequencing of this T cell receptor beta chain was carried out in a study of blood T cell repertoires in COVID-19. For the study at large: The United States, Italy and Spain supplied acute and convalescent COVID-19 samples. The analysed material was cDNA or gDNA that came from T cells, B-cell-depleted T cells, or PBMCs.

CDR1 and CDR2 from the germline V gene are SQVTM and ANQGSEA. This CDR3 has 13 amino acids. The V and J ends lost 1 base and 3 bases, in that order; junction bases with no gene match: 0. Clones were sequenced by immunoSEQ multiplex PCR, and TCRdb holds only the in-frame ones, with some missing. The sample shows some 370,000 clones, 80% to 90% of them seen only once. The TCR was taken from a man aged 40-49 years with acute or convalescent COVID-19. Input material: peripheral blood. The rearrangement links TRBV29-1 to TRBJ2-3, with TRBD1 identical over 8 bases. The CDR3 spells CSVEGQGTDTQYF. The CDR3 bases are TGCAGCGTTGAAGGACAGGGGACAGATACGCAGTATTTT.